Presented here are 12 T cell receptor beta chains from one specimen sequenced in a study of blood T cell repertoires in COVID-19. The protocol was immunoSEQ multiplex PCR, while the TCRdb copy is restricted to in-frame clones and leaves out a portion. This table holds under 85,000 clones, roughly four fifths found once. Sequencing was done on a sample of peripheral blood. These receptors were collected from a human donor in a cohort sampled during active COVID-19.

The genes are TRBV30 and TRBJ1-6, with D maybe TRBD1 (6 bases). The length of the CDR3 is 15 residues. Looked up from germline, CDR1 is GTSNPN and CDR2 is SVGIG (reference sequence). V was clipped by 0 bases and J by 10 bases, with 16 bases between them. The CDR3: CAWSVEAGARSPLHF. DNA for the CDR3: TGTGCCTGGAGTGTAGAGGCGGGGGCAAGGTCACCCCTCCACTTT.

The J gene is TRBJ1-6, the V gene TRBV11-2; 9 nucleotides match TRBD1. Trimming at V came to 2 bases and at J to 6 bases, leaving 11 bases not matched to a gene. The CDR3 totals 18 residues. The germline V gene encodes CDR1 SGHAT and CDR2 FQNNGV. Here the CDR3 DNA reads TGTGCCAGCAGCTTATCCCCTCGGACAGGGGTGGGTAATTCACCCCTCCACTTT. Translated, it gives CASSLSPRTGVGNSPLHF.

The sample holds one count of this clone. The chain links TRBV7-2 to TRBJ1-4, with D perhaps matching TRBD1 (6 bases). Germline CDR1 and CDR2: SGHTA and FQGNSA. Between the trimmed V and J ends, which lost 1 base and 0 bases, there was a span of 12 bases. The CDR3 totals 17 residues. The CDR3 region is CASSLVTGPSTNEKLFF. CDR3 nucleotides: TGTGCCAGCAGCTTAGTAACAGGGCCCTCAACTAATGAAAAACTGTTTTTT.

The chain joins TRBV30 to TRBJ1-2; 8 bases are shared with TRBD1. Germline CDR1 GTSNPN, CDR2 SVGIG (reference sequence). The CDR3 sequence is 12 residues long. The V segment lost 4 bases and the J segment 7 bases; nucleotides outside the gene matches: 5. The CDR3 sequence: CAWMSGGRGYTF. The DNA of the CDR3 is TGTGCCTGGATGTCAGGGGGCCGTGGCTACACCTTC.

CDR3 loop: CASGQGFAYGYTF. CDR3 sequence (DNA): TGTGCCAGTGGACAGGGGTTTGCCTATGGCTACACCTTC. The chain carries TRBV19 and TRBJ1-2, with 9 bases that match TRBD1. There are 13 residues in the CDR3. The V gene's germline CDR1 is LNHDA and CDR2 SQIVND (reference sequence). The trim removed 8 bases at V and 4 bases at J, leaving 5 bases unmatched.

The chain uses TRBV27 and TRBJ2-7; a possible D gene is TRBD2 (5 bases). The CDR3 runs 13 residues. V gave up 5 bases and J gave up 2 bases, with 10 bases separating them. Germline CDR1 reads MNHEY; CDR2 reads SMNVEV (reference sequence). The CDR3 loop reads CASSQRLAYEQYF. In nucleotides, the CDR3 is TGTGCCAGCAGTCAGCGGTTAGCCTACGAGCAGTACTTC.

V is TRBV18 and J is TRBJ2-5; TRBD2 matches at 12 bases. Germline assignment: CDR1 KGHSH and CDR2 LQKENI. CDR3 size: 16 residues. The V and J ends lost 3 bases and 6 bases, in that order; junction bases with no gene match: 8. The CDR3 coding sequence is TGTGCCAGCTCACCCCGGCTAGCGGGGGGGCGACAGACCCAGTACTTC. Residues: CASSPRLAGGRQTQYF.

This sequence joins TRBV19 and TRBJ2-7, with 9 bases fitting TRBD1. Per germline, CDR1 LNHDA and CDR2 SQIVND (reference sequence). This CDR3 has 15 amino acids. J was trimmed by 5 bases and V by 5 bases; bases with no gene match: 10. CDR3 protein: CASSRAGTGLNEQYF. The DNA of the CDR3 is TGTGCCAGTAGTCGAGCCGGGACAGGGTTGAACGAGCAGTACTTC.

This clone was seen a few times. The chain has TRBV3-1 (or the pseudogene TRBV3-2) and TRBJ2-5; 9 nucleotides line up with TRBD2. Germline values: CDR1 LGHDT, CDR2 YNNKEL (reference sequence). V was pared by 0 bases and J by 7 bases, with 3 bases of the junction left unmatched. The CDR3 has 14 amino acids. The CDR3 nucleotides are TGTGCCAGCAGCCAAGATAATAGCGGGGGGACCCAGTACTTC. Amino acids: CASSQDNSGGTQYF.

The chain couples TRBV7-2 to TRBJ1-6; TRBD1 agrees at 8 bases. The CDR3 is 15 residues long. In germline, CDR1 is SGHTA, CDR2 FQGNSA. Germline trimming cut 5 bases from V and 8 bases from J; bases unmatched to any gene: 8. The CDR3 sequence is CASSPRQGWDSPLHF. DNA of the CDR3: TGTGCCAGCAGCCCTCGACAGGGGTGGGATTCACCCCTCCACTTT.

The genes are TRBV7-6 and TRBJ2-1, with 8 bases aligning to TRBD2. This CDR3 region has 19 residues. Losses at the gene ends were 5 bases for V and 0 bases for J; bases not matched to a gene: 15. The germline gives CDR1 SGHVS, CDR2 FNYEAQ. Written as DNA, the CDR3 is TGTGCCAGCAGCCCTACCCTCGGGCGGGGGGCAAACTCCTACAATGAGCAGTTCTTC. This gives the protein CASSPTLGRGANSYNEQFF. Combining the CDR3 with reference TRBV7-6 and TRBJ2-1 gives the whole variable domain GAGVSQSPRYKVTKRGQDVALRCDPISGHVSLYWYRQALGQGPEFLTYFNYEAQQDKSGLPNDRFSAERPEGSISTLTIQRTEQRDSAMYRCASSPTLGRGANSYNEQFFGPGTRLTVL.

The chain employs TRBV9 and TRBJ2-2, with 9 bases identical to TRBD2. With V trimmed by 9 bases and J by 3 bases, 18 bases remained unmatched. Germline V gene data show CDR1 as SGDLS and CDR2 as YYNGEE. The length of the CDR3 is 18 residues. The CDR3 spells CATSGIEPGLADTGELFF. In nucleotides, the CDR3 is TGTGCCACCTCGGGGATCGAACCGGGACTAGCCGACACCGGGGAGCTGTTTTTT.